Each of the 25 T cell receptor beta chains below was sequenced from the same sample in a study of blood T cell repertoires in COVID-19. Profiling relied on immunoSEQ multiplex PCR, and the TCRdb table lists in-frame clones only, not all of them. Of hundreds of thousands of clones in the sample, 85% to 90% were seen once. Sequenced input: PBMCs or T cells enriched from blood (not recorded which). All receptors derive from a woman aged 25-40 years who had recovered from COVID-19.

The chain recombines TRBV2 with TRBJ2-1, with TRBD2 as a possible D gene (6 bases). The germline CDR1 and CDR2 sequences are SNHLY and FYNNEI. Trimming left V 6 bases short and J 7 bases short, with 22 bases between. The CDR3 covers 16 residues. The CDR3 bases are TGTGCCAGCAGCCGAGTAATCGAGCGGGCAGGGAATGAGCAGTTCTTC. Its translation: CASSRVIERAGNEQFF.

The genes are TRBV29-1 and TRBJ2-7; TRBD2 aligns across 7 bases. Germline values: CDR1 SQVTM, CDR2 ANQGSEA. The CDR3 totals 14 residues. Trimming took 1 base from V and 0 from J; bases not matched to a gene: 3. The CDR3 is CSVEGGGNSYEQYF. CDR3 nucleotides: TGCAGCGTTGAAGGGGGGGGGAACTCCTACGAGCAGTACTTC.

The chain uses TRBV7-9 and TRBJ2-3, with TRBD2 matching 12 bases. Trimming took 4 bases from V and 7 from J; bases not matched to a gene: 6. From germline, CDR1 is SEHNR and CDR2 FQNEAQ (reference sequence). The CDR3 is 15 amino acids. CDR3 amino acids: CASSSTSGRVNTQYF. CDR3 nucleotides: TGTGCCAGCAGCTCGACTAGCGGGAGAGTAAATACGCAGTATTTT.

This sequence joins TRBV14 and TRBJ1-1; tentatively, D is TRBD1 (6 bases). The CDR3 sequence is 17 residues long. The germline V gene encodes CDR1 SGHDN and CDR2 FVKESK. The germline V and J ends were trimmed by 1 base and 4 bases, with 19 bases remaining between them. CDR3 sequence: CASSQVVFEQGFTEAFF. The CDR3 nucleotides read TGTGCCAGCAGCCAAGTAGTTTTTGAGCAGGGGTTCACTGAAGCTTTCTTT.

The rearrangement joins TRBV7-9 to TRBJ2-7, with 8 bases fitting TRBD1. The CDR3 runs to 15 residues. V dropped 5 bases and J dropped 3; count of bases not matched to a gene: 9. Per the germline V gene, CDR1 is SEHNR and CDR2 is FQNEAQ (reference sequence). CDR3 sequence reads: CASSQGGRGRYEQYF. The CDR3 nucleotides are TGTGCCAGCAGCCAGGGAGGCAGGGGGCGCTACGAGCAGTACTTC.

CDR3 in amino acids: CASSSSPGQGTYEQYF. The CDR3 DNA is TGTGCCAGCAGCAGTTCGCCGGGACAGGGGACCTACGAGCAGTACTTC. This chain uses TRBV7-9 with TRBJ2-7; 10 bases map to TRBD1. The length of the CDR3 is 16 residues. The junction had 9 bases not matched to a gene; V was cut back by 5 bases and J by 2 bases. Per the germline V gene, CDR1 is SEHNR and CDR2 is FQNEAQ (reference sequence). Supplemented by reference TRBV7-9 and TRBJ2-7, the full variable domain reads DTGVSQNPRHKITKRGQNVTFRCDPISEHNRLYWYRQTLGQGPEFLTYFQNEAQLEKSRLLSDRFSAERPKGSFSTLEIQRTEQGDSAMYLCASSSSPGQGTYEQYFGPGTRLTVT.

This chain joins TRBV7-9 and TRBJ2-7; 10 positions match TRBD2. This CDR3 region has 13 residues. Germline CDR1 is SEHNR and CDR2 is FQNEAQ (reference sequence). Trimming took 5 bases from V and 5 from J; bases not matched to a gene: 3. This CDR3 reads CASSGLAVNEQYF. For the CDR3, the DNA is TGTGCCAGCAGCGGACTAGCGGTAAACGAGCAGTACTTC. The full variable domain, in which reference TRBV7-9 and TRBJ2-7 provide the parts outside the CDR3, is DTGVSQNPRHKITKRGQNVTFRCDPISEHNRLYWYRQTLGQGPEFLTYFQNEAQLEKSRLLSDRFSAERPKGSFSTLEIQRTEQGDSAMYLCASSGLAVNEQYFGPGTRLTVT.

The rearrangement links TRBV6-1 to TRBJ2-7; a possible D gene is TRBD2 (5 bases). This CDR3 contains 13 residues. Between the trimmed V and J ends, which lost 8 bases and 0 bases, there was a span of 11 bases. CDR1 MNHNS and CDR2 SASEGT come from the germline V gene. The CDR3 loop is CASRGQDSYEQYF. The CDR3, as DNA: TGTGCCAGCCGAGGGCAGGACTCCTACGAGCAGTACTTC.

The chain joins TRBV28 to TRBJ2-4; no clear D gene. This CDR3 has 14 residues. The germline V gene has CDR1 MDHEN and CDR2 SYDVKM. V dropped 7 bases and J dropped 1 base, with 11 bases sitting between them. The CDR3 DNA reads TGTGCCAGCAAGAGGTATCCCGCCAAAAACATTCAGTACTTC. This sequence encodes CASKRYPAKNIQYF.

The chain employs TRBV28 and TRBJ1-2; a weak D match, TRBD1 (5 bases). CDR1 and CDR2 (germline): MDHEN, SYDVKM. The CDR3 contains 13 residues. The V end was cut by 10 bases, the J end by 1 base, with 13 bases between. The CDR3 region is CATTSTDNYGYTF. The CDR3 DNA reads TGTGCCACCACCTCGACAGATAACTATGGCTACACCTTC.

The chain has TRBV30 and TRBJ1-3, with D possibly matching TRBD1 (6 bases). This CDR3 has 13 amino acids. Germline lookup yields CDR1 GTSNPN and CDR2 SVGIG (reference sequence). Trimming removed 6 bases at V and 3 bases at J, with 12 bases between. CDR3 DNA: TGTGCCTGCCGAGGGGGAAATGGAAACACCATATATTTT. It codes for CACRGGNGNTIYF.

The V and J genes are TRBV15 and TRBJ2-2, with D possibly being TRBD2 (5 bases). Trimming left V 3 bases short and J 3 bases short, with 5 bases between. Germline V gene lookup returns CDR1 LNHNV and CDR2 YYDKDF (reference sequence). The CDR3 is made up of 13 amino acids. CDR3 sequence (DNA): TGTGCCACCAGCAGCGGGGACACCGGGGAGCTGTTTTTT. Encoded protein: CATSSGDTGELFF. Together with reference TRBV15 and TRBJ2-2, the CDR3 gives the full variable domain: DAMVIQNPRYQVTQFGKPVTLSCSQTLNHNVMYWYQQKSSQAPKLLFHYYDKDFNNEADTPDNFQSRRPNTSFCFLDIRSPGLGDTAMYLCATSSGDTGELFFGEGSRLTVL.

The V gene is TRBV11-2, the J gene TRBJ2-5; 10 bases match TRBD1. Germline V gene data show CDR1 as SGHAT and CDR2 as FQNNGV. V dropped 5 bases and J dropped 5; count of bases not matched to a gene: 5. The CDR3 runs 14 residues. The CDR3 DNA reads TGTGCCAGCAGCCGACAGGGGGCCGTGGAGACCCAGTACTTC. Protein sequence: CASSRQGAVETQYF.

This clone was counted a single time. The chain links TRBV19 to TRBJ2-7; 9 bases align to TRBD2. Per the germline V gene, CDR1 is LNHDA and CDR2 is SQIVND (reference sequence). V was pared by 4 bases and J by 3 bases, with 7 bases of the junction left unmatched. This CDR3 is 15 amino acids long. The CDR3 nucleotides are TGTGCCAGTAGTAAGAAGGAAGCGGGAGGCTACGAGCAGTACTTC. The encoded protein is CASSKKEAGGYEQYF.

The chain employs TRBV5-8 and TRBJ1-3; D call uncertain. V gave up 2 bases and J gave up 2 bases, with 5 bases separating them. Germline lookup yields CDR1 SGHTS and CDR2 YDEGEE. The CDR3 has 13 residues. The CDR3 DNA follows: TGTGCCAGCAGCTTAGTAGCTGGAAACACCATATATTTT. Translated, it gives CASSLVAGNTIYF.

The CDR3 protein is CASSLSRSYNEQFF. CDR3 nucleotides: TGCGCCAGCAGCTTGTCCAGATCTTACAATGAGCAGTTCTTC. The V call is TRBV5-1, the J call TRBJ2-1; D is unresolved. V lost 1 base to trimming and J lost 4 bases, with 9 bases between them. The CDR3 loop spans 14 amino acids. Germline-derived CDR1 and CDR2 are SGHRS and YFSETQ.

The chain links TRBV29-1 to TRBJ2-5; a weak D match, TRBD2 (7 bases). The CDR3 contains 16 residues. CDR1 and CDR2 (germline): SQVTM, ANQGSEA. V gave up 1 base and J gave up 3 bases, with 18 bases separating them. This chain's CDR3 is CSVEGWGGQVKETQYF. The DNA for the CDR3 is TGCAGCGTTGAAGGTTGGGGGGGCCAGGTAAAAGAGACCCAGTACTTC.

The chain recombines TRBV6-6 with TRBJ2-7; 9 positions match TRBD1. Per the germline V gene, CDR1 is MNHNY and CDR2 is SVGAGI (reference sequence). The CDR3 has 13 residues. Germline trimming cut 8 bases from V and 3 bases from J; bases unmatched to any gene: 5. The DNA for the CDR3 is TGTGCCAGCGGGGACAGGGTGGGCTACGAGCAGTACTTC. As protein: CASGDRVGYEQYF.

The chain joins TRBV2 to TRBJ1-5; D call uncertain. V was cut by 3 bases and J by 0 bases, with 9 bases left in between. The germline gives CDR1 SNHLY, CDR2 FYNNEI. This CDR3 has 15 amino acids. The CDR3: CASSDRVYSNQPQHF. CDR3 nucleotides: TGTGCCAGCAGTGACCGGGTATATAGCAATCAGCCCCAGCATTTT.

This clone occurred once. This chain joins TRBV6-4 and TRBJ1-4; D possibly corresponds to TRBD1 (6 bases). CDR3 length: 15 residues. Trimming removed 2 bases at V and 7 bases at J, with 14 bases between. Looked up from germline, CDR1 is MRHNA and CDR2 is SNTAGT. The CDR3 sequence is CASSDRGAGSEKLFF. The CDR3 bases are TGTGCCAGCAGTGACCGGGGGGCCGGCTCTGAAAAACTGTTTTTT.

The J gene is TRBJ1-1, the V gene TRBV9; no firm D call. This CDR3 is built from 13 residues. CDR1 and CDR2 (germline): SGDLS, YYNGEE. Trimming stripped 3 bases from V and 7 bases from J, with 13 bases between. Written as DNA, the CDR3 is TGTGCCAGCAGCGGCAGCGGGAGTGATGAAGCTTTCTTT. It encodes CASSGSGSDEAFF. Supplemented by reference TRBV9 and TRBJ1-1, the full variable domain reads DSGVTQTPKHLITATGQRVTLRCSPRSGDLSVYWYQQSLDQGLQFLIQYYNGEERAKGNILERFSAQQFPDLHSELNLSSLELGDSALYFCASSGSGSDEAFFGQGTRLTVV.

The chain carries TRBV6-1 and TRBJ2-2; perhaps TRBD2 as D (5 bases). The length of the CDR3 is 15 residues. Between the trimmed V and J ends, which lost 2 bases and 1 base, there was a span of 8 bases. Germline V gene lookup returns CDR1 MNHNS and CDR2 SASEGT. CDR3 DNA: TGTGCCAGCAGTGAACTAGCCATGAACACCGGGGAGCTGTTTTTT. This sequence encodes CASSELAMNTGELFF.

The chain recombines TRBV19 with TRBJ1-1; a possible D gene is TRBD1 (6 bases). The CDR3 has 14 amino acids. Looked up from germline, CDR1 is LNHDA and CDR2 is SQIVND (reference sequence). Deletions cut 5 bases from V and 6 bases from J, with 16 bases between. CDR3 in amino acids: CASSSSQGGSEAFF. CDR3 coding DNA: TGTGCCAGTAGTTCTTCACAGGGTGGATCTGAAGCTTTCTTT.

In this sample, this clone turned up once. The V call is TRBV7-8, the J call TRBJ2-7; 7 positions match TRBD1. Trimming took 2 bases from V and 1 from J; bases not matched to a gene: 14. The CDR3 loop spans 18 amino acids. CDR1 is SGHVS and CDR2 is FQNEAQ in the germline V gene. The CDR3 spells CASSLSLFGGQASYEQYF. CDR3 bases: TGTGCCAGCAGCTTAAGTCTCTTTGGCGGACAGGCGTCCTACGAGCAGTACTTC.

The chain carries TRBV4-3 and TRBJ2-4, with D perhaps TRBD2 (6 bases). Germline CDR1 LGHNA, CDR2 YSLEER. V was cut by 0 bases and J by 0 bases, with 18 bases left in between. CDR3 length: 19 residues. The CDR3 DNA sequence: TGCGCCAGCAGCCAAGACCCGGTTTCTAGCGCATTAGCCAAAAACATTCAGTACTTC. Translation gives CASSQDPVSSALAKNIQYF.